The subject of this entry is one T cell receptor (beta chain). Its target is not known. This entry comes from a study of a mutant IDH1 vaccine in newly diagnosed glioma. Study background: First vaccine doses came 4-6 weeks after radiotherapy alone, or with temozolomide cycles. The sex distribution of treated patients was approximately 62% male and around 40% female, with a mean age of 40.4 years. Patients had received radiotherapy, temozolomide, or both previously, most receiving both. General observations from the study: Among top peripheral T cell clonotypes, changes seemed unrelated to pseudoprogression.

As for time point: week 5, during vaccination. Every single dose of the vaccine, 300 ug of mutant IDH1 20-mer peptide, came with topical imiquimod. Trimming at V came to 4 bases and at J to 3 bases, leaving 2 bases not matched to a gene. The CDR3 has 14 residues. The germline gives CDR1 LGHNA, CDR2 YSLEER. The table came from immunoSEQ multiplex PCR; TCRdb's copy has only in-frame clones and leaves some out. In the table there are about 26,000 clones, more than 65% of which are singletons. The chain couples TRBV4-3 to TRBJ2-5, with TRBD2 matching over 10 bases. The receptor was isolated from a man aged 35 to 55 with glioma. Some clones in this sample may be carry-over from other donors' samples. This material consisted of PBMCs, taken from a glioma patient whose treatment included an IDH1 peptide vaccine. CDR3 sequence reads: CASSLGLAEETQYF. CDR3 bases: TGCGCCAGCAGCCTTGGACTAGCGGAAGAGACCCAGTACTTC.